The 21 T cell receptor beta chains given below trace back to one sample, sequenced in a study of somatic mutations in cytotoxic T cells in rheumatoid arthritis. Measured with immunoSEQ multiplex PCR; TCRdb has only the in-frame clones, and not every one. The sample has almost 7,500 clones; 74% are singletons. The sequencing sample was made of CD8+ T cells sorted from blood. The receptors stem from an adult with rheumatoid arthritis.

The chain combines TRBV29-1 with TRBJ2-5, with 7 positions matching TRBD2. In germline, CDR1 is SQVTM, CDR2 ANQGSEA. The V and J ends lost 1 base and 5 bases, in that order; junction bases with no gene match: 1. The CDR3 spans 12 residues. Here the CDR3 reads CSVEGREETQYF. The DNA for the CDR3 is TGCAGCGTTGAAGGGCGGGAGGAGACCCAGTACTTC.

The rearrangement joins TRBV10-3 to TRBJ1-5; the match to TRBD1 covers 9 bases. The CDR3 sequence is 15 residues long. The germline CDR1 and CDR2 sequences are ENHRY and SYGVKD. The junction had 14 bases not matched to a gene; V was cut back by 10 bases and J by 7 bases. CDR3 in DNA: TGTGCCAGCAACGACGACAGGGGGTCTAGACAGCCCCAGCATTTT. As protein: CASNDDRGSRQPQHF.

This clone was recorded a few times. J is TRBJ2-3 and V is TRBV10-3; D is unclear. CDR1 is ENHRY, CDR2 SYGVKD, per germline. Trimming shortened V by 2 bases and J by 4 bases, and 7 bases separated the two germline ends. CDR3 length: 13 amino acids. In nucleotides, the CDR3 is TGTGCCATCAGTGAGGTGAGCGCAGATACGCAGTATTTT. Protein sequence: CAISEVSADTQYF.

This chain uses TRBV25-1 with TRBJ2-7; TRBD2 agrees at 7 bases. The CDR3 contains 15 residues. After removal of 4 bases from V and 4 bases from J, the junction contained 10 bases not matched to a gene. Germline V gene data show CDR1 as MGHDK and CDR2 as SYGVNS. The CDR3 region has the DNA TGTGCCAGCAGTGCACCCTGGGGAGGGAAATACGAGCAGTACTTC. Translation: CASSAPWGGKYEQYF.

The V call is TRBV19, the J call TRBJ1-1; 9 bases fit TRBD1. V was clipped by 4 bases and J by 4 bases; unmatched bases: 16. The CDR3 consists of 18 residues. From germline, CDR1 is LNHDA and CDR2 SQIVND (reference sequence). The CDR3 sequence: CASSRGTGGAILVTEAFF. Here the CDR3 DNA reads TGTGCCAGTAGTAGAGGAACAGGGGGCGCGATCTTGGTCACTGAAGCTTTCTTT.

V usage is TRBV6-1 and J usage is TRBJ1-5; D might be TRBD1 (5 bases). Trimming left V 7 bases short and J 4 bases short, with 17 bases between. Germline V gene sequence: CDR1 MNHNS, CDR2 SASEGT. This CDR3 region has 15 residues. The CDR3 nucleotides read TGTGCCAGCACCGAGGACGGGGGGGGGAATCAGCCCCAGCATTTT. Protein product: CASTEDGGGNQPQHF.

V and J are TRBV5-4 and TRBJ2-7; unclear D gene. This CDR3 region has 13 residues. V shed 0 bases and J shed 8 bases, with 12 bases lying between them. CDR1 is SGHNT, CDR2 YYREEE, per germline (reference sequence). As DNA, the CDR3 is TGTGCCAGCAGCTTGGGGCTACCTACGAAGCAGTACTTC. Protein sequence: CASSLGLPTKQYF.

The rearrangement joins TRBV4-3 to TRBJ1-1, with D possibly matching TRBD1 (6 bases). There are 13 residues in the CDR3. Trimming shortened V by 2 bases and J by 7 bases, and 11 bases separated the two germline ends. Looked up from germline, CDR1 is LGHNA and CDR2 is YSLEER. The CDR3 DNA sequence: TGCGCCAGCAGCCAATTGGTCAGGGGTGAAGCTTTCTTT. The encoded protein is CASSQLVRGEAFF.

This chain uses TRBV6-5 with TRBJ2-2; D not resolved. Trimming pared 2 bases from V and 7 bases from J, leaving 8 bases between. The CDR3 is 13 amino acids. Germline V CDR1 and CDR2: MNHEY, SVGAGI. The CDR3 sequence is CASSYTTIGELFF. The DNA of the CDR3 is TGTGCCAGCAGTTACACCACAATCGGGGAGCTGTTTTTT.

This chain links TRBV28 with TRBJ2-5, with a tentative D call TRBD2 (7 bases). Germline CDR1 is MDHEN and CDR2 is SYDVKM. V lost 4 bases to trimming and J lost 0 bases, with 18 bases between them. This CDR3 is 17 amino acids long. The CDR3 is CASSSQARGGYQETQYF. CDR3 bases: TGTGCCAGCAGTTCACAGGCTAGGGGGGGATACCAAGAGACCCAGTACTTC.

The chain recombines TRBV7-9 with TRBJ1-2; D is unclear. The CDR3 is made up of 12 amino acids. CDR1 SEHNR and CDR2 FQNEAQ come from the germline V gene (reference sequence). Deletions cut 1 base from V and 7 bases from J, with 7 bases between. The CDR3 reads CASSLDAVGYTF. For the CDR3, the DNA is TGTGCCAGCAGCTTAGATGCGGTTGGCTACACCTTC.

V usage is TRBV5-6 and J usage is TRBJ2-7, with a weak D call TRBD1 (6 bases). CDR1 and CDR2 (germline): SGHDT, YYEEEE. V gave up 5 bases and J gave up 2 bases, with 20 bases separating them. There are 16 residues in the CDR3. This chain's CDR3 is CASSLDKGVWPYEQYF. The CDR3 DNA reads TGTGCCAGCAGTTTAGACAAGGGGGTATGGCCCTACGAGCAGTACTTC.

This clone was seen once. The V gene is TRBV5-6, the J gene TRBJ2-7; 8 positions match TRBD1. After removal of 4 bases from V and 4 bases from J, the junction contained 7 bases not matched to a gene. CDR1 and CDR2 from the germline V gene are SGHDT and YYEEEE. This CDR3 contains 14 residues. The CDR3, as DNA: TGTGCCAGCAGCCCGGGACAGGACCTGTACGAGCAGTACTTC. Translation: CASSPGQDLYEQYF.

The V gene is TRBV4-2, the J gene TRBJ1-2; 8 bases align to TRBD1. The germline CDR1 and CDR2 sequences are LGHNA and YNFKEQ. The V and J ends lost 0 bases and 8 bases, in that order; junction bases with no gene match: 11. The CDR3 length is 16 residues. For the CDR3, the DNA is TGTGCCAGCAGCCAAGAGGGACAGGCGGATAGTTACGGCTACACCTTC. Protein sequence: CASSQEGQADSYGYTF.

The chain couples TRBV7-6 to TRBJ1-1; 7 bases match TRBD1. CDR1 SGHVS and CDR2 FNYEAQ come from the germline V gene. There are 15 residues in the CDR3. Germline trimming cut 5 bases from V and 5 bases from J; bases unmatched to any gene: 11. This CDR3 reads CASSRPTGLVTEAFF. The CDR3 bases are TGTGCCAGCAGCCGGCCGACAGGGTTAGTAACTGAAGCTTTCTTT.

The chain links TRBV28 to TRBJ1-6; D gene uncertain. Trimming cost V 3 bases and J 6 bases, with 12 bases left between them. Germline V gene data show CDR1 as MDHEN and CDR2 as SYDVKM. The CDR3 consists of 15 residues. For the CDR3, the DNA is TGTGCCAGCAGTTTTAACGGACTTCTTAATTCACCCCTCCACTTT. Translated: CASSFNGLLNSPLHF.

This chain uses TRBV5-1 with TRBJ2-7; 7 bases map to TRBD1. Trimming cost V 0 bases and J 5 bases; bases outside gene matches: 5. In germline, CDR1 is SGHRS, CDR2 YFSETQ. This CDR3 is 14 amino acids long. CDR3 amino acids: CASSLGQGRDEQYF. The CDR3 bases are TGCGCCAGCAGCTTGGGACAGGGCAGAGACGAGCAGTACTTC. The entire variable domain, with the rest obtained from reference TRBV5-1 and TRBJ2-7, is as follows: KAGVTQTPRYLIKTRGQQVTLSCSPISGHRSVSWYQQTPGQGLQFLFEYFSETQRNKGNFPGRFSGRQFSNSRSEMNVSTLELGDSALYLCASSLGQGRDEQYFGPGTRLTVT.

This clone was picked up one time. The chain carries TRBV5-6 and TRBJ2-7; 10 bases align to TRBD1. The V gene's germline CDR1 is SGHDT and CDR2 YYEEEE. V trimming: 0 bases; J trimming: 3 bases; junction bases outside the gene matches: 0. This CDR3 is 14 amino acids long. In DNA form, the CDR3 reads TGTGCCAGCAGCTTGGGGACAGGGGGCTACGAGCAGTACTTC. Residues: CASSLGTGGYEQYF.

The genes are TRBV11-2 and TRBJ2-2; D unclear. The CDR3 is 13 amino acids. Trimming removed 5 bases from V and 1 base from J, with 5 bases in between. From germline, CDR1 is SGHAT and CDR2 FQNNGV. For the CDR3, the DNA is TGTGCCAGCAGCCATTTGAACACCGGGGAGCTGTTTTTT. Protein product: CASSHLNTGELFF.

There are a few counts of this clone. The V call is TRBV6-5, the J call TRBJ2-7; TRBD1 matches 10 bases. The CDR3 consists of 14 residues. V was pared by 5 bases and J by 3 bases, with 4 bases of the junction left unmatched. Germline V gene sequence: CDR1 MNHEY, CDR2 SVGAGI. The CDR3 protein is CASSRGTGDYEQYF. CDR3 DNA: TGTGCCAGCAGTCGTGGGACAGGGGACTACGAGCAGTACTTC.

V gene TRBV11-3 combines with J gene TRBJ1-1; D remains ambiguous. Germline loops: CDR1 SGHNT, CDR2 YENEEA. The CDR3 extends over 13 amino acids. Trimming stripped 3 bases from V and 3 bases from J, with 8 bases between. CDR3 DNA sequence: TGTGCCAGCAGCTTCGGGCTGGACACTGAAGCTTTCTTT. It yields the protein CASSFGLDTEAFF.